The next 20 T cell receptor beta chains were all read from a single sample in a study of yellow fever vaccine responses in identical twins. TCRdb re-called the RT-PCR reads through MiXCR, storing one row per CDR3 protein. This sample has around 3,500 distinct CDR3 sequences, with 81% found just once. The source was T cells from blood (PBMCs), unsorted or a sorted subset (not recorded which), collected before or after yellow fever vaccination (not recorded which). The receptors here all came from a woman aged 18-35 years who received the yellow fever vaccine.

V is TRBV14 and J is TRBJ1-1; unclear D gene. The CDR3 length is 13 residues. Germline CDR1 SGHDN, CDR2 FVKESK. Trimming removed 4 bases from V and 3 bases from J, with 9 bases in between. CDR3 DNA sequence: TGTGCCAGCAGCCGCAGACTGGACACTGAAGCTTTCTTT. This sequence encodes CASSRRLDTEAFF.

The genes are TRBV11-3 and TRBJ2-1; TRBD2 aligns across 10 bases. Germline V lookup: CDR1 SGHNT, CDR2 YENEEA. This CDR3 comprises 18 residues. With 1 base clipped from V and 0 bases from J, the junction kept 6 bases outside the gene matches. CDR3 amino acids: CASSLVWTSGRSYNEQFF. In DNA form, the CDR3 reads TGTGCCAGCAGCTTAGTCTGGACTAGCGGACGCTCCTACAATGAGCAGTTCTTC. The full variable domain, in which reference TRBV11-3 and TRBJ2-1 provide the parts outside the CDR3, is EAGVVQSPRYKIIEKKQPVAFWCNPISGHNTLYWYLQNLGQGPELLIRYENEEAVDDSQLPKDRFSAERLKGVDSTLKIQPAELGDSAVYLCASSLVWTSGRSYNEQFFGPGTRLTVL.

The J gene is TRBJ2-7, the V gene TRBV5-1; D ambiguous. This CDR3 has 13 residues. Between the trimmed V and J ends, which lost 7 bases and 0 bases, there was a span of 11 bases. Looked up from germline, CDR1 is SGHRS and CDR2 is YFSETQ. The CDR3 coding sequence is TGCGCCAGCCGGCGGCCTAGCTCCTACGAGCAGTACTTC. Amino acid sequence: CASRRPSSYEQYF.

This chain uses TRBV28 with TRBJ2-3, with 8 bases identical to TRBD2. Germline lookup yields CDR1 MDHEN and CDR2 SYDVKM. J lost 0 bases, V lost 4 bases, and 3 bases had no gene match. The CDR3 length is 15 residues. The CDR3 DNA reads TGTGCCAGCAGTTCGGGGGGGCTTAGCACAGATACGCAGTATTTT. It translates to CASSSGGLSTDTQYF.

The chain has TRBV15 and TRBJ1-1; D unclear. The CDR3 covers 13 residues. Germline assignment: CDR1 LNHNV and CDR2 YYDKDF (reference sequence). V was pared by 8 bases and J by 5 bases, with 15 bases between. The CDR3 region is CATSRQEVTEAFF. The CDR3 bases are TGTGCCACCTCCCGCCAGGAGGTGACTGAAGCTTTCTTT. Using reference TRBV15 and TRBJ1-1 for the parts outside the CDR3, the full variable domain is DAMVIQNPRYQVTQFGKPVTLSCSQTLNHNVMYWYQQKSSQAPKLLFHYYDKDFNNEADTPDNFQSRRPNTSFCFLDIRSPGLGDTAMYLCATSRQEVTEAFFGQGTRLTVV.

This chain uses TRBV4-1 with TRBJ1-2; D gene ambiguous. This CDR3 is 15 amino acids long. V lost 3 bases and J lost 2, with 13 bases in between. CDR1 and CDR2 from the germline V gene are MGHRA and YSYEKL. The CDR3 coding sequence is TGCGCCAGCAGCCACCTGGGCCCCAACAACTATGGCTACACCTTC. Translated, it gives CASSHLGPNNYGYTF.

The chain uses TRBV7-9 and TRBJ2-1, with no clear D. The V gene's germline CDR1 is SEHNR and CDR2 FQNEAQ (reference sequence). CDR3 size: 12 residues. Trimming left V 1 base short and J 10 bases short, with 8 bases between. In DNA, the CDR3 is TGTGCCAGCAGCTTAGAGTCTCGGGAGCAGTTCTTC. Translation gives CASSLESREQFF. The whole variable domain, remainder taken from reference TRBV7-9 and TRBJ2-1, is DTGVSQNPRHKITKRGQNVTFRCDPISEHNRLYWYRQTLGQGPEFLTYFQNEAQLEKSRLLSDRFSAERPKGSFSTLEIQRTEQGDSAMYLCASSLESREQFFGPGTRLTVL.

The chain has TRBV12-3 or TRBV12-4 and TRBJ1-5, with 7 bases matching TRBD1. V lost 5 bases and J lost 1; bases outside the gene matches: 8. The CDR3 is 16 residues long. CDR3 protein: CASSPGQVISNQPQHF. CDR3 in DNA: TGTGCCAGCAGTCCCGGACAGGTTATCAGCAATCAGCCCCAGCATTTT.

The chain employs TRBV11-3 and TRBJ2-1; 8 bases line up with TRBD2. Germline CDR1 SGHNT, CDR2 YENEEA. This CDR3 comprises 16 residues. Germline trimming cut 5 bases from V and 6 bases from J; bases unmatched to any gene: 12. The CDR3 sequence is CASSPASGSFVNEQFF. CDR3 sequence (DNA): TGTGCCAGCAGCCCCGCGAGCGGGAGCTTCGTCAATGAGCAGTTCTTC.

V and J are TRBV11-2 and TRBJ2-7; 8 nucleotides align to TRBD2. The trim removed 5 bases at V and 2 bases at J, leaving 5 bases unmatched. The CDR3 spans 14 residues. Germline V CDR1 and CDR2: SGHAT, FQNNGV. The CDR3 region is CASSPLADAYEQYF. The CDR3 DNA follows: TGTGCCAGCAGCCCACTAGCGGATGCCTACGAGCAGTACTTC.

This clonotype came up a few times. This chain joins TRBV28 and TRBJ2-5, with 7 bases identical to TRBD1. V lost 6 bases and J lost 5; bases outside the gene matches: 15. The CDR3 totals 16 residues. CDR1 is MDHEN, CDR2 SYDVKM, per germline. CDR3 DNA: TGTGCCAGCAGGACCCAACAGGGGCACGTGGCGGAGACCCAGTACTTC. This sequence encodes CASRTQQGHVAETQYF.

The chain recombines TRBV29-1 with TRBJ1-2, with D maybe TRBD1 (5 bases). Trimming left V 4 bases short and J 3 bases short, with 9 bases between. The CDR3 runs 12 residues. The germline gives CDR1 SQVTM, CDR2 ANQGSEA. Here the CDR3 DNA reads TGCAGCGTTGCCAGGGACGACTATGGCTACACCTTC. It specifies CSVARDDYGYTF.

The CDR3 loop reads CASSARETQYF. CDR3 nucleotide sequence: TGTGCCAGCAGCGCCCGGGAGACCCAGTACTTC. The chain carries TRBV7-9 and TRBJ2-5; D gene ambiguous. Trimming shortened V by 5 bases and J by 5 bases, and 6 bases separated the two germline ends. This CDR3 has 11 amino acids. Germline assignment: CDR1 SEHNR and CDR2 FQNEAQ (reference sequence).

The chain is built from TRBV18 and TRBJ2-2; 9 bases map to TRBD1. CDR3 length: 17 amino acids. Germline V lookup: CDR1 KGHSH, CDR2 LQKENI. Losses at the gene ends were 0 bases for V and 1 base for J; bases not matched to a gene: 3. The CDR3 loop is CASSPPTGGLNTGELFF. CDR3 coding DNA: TGTGCCAGCTCACCACCCACAGGGGGCTTGAACACCGGGGAGCTGTTTTTT.

CDR3: CASSPLEQDTGELFF. In DNA form, the CDR3 reads TGTGCCAGCAGCCCCCTGGAACAGGACACCGGGGAGCTGTTTTTT. This chain connects TRBV7-3 to TRBJ2-2, with D maybe TRBD1 (5 bases). The CDR3 has 15 residues. Germline V gene data show CDR1 as SGHTA and CDR2 as FQGTGA. V was pared by 5 bases and J by 3 bases, with 13 bases between. Full variable domain (remainder filled in from reference TRBV7-3 and TRBJ2-2): GAGVSQTPSNKVTEKGKYVELRCDPISGHTALYWYRQSLGQGPEFLIYFQGTGAADDSGLPNDRFFAVRPEGSVSTLKIQRTERGDSAVYLCASSPLEQDTGELFFGEGSRLTVL.

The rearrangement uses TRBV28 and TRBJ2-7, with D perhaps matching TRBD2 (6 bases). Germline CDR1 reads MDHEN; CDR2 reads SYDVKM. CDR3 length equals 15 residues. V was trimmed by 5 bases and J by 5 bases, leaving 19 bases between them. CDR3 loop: CASSPTLSGVHEQYF. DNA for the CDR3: TGTGCCAGCAGTCCCACCCTATCGGGAGTCCACGAGCAGTACTTC.

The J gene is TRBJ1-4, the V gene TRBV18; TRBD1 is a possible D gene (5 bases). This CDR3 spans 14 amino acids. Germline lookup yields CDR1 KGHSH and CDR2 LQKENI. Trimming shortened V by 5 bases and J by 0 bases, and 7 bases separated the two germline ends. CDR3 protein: CASSSTATNEKLFF. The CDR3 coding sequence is TGTGCCAGCTCATCGACAGCAACTAATGAAAAACTGTTTTTT.

CDR3 sequence reads: CASSSGVLDSPLHF. DNA of the CDR3: TGTGCCAGCAGCTCTGGGGTATTAGATTCACCCCTCCACTTT. The chain combines TRBV5-5 with TRBJ1-6; D not certain. The CDR3 sequence is 14 residues long. CDR1 is SGHKS, CDR2 YYEKEE, per germline (reference sequence). Trimming left V 3 bases short and J 8 bases short, with 12 bases between.

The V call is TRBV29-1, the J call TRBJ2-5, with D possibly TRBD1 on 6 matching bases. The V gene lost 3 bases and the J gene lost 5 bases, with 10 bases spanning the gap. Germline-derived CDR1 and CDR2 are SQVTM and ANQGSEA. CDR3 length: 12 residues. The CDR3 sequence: CSVDRGTETQYF. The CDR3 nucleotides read TGCAGCGTTGACAGGGGTACGGAGACCCAGTACTTC.

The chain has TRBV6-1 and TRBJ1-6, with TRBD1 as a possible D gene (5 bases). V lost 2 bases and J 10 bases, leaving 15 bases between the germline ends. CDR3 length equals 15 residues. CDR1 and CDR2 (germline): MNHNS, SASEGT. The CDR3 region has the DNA TGTGCCAGCAGTGAAATTTGGCAGGGTCCCTCACCCCTCCACTTT. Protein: CASSEIWQGPSPLHF.